Listed here is a single T cell receptor beta chain. These data originate in a study of T cells in Graves' hyperthyroidism and ophthalmopathy. The CDR3 totals 15 residues. V lost 4 bases and J lost 10, with 17 bases in between. CDR1 LGHDT and CDR2 YNNKEL come from the germline V gene (reference sequence). It was RNA transcripts that yielded the amplified TCR beta CDR3 regions. In the first-round RT-PCR of the TCR CDR3, the HTBI primer set was used. TCRdb itself ran the multiplex PCR reads through MiXCR, one entry per CDR3 protein. The table includes about 340,000 distinct CDR3 sequences, roughly 20% detected once.

Sequencing was carried out using blood. This receptor was identified in a woman between 50 and 59 years old with Graves' hyperthyroidism. V usage is TRBV3-1 and J usage is TRBJ1-6; a weak D match, TRBD1 (6 bases). As DNA, the CDR3 is TGTGCCAGCAGCCCAGGCGGACAGTCTGGATCACCCCTCCACTTT. Amino acids: CASSPGGQSGSPLHF.